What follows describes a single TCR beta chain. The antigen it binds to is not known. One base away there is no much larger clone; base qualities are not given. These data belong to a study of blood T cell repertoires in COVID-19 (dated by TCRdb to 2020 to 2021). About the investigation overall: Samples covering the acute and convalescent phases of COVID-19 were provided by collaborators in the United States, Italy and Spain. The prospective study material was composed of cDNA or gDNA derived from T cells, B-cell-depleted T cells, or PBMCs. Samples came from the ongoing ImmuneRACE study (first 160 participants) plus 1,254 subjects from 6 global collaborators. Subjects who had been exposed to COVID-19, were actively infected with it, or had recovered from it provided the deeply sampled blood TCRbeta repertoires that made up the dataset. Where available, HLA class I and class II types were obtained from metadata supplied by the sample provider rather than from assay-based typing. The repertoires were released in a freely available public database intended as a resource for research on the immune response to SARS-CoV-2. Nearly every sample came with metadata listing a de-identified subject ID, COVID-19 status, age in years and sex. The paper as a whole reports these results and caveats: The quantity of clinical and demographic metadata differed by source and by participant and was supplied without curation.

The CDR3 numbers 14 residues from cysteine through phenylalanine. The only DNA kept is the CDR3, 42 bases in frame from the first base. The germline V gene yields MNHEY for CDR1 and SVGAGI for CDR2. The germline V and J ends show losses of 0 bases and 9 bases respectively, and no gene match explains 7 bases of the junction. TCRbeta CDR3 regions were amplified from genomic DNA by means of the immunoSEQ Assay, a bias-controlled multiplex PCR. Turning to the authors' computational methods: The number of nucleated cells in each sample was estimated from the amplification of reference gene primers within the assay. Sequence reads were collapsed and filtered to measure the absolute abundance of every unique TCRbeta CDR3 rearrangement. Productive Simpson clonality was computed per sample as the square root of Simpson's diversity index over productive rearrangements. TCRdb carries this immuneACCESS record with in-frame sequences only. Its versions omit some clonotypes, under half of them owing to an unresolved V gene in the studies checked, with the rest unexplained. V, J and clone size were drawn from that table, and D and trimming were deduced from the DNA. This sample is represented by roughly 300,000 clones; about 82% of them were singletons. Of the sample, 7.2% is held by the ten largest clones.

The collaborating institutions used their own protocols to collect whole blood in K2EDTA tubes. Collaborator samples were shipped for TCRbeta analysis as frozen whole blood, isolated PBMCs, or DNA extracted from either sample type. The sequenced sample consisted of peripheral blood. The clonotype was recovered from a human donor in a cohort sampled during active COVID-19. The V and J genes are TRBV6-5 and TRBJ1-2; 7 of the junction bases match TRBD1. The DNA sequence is TGTGCCAGCAGTTACTCAGGGCAAGGGGGCCGCTACACCTTC. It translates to CASSYSGQGGRYTF.